These 18 T cell receptor beta chains share one sample of origin, sequenced in a study of T cells in Graves' hyperthyroidism and ophthalmopathy. TCR beta CDR3 region amplification was performed from RNA transcripts. The study used the HTBI primer set for a first-round RT-PCR of the TCR CDR3. TCRdb ran MiXCR on the multiplex PCR reads and lists one entry per CDR3 protein. The sample contains 500,000 to 600,000 distinct CDR3 sequences, approximately 44% of which appear only once. The specimen sequenced was peripheral blood or thyroid tissue (not recorded which). These receptors all stem from an adult woman with Graves' disease, either hyperthyroidism or ophthalmopathy (not recorded which).

This clonotype was seen only a few times. A much larger clone lies one base from this, so it may be a read error. This rearrangement joins TRBV5-1 to TRBJ1-1; D might be TRBD1 (5 bases). Germline CDR1 reads SGHRS; CDR2 reads YFSETQ. V dropped 4 bases and J dropped 6 bases, with 16 bases sitting between them. This CDR3 has 14 residues. The CDR3 sequence is CASSPGAGSPEAFF. CDR3 coding DNA: TGCGCCAGCAGCCCCGGCGCAGGGTCCCCTGAAGCTTTCTTT.

This clonotype was recorded at least ten times. The chain uses TRBV3-1 and TRBJ2-7, with TRBD2 matching 10 bases. The germline V gene has CDR1 LGHDT and CDR2 YNNKEL (reference sequence). J gave up 3 bases and V 4 bases, and 6 bases lay outside the gene matches. The CDR3 covers 15 residues. As DNA, the CDR3 is TGTGCCAGCAGCCCTGGAGCGGGAGGGATCTACGAGCAGTACTTC. Encoded protein: CASSPGAGGIYEQYF.

This chain uses TRBV20-1 with TRBJ1-2, with 9 bases lining up with TRBD1. The CDR3 runs 14 residues. J lost 6 bases, V lost 0 bases, and 5 bases had no gene match. The V gene's germline CDR1 is DFQATT and CDR2 SNEGSKA (reference sequence). CDR3 nucleotide sequence: TGCAGTGCTAGAGATGACAGGGGGAGGGATGGCTACACCTTC. Protein product: CSARDDRGRDGYTF.

This chain links TRBV19 with TRBJ1-2, with a weak D call TRBD1 (6 bases). Trimming pared 5 bases from V and 7 bases from J, leaving 14 bases between. Germline CDR1 reads LNHDA; CDR2 reads SQIVND (reference sequence). The CDR3 extends over 13 amino acids. This CDR3 is CASSLNREAGYTF. Here the CDR3 DNA reads TGTGCCAGTAGTCTAAACAGGGAGGCTGGCTACACCTTC. Full variable domain (outside the CDR3, taken from reference TRBV19 and TRBJ1-2): DGGITQSPKYLFRKEGQNVTLSCEQNLNHDAMYWYRQDPGQGLRLIYYSQIVNDFQKGDIAEGYSVSREKKESFPLTVTSAQKNPTAFYLCASSLNREAGYTFGSGTRLTVV.

This clonotype showed up many times. The chain links TRBV10-3 to TRBJ1-5; D is perhaps TRBD1 (5 bases). Trimming took 2 bases from V and 1 from J, leaving 18 bases between them. Germline V gene sequence: CDR1 ENHRY, CDR2 SYGVKD. This CDR3 has 18 amino acids. The CDR3 loop is CAISEEGLWPRSNQPQHF. The CDR3 DNA reads as TGTGCCATCAGTGAGGAGGGACTATGGCCGCGGAGCAATCAGCCCCAGCATTTT.

Remarks on this clonotype: Its ends do not fully match the called genes, so a read error is possible. The J gene is TRBJ1-6, the V gene TRBV2, with D possibly being TRBD1 (5 bases). Germline V CDR1 and CDR2: SNHLY, FYNNEI. This CDR3 has 13 residues. The CDR3 region has the DNA TGTGCCAGAAGTGACAGTACTAATTCACCCCTCCACTTT. It is translated as CARSDSTNSPLHF.

This chain joins TRBV12-3 or TRBV12-4 and TRBJ1-2; 8 bases line up with TRBD1. The V gene end was trimmed by 6 bases and the J gene end by 8 bases; junction bases not matched to a gene: 11. The CDR3 length is 14 residues. In DNA form, the CDR3 reads TGTGCCAGCAGCCCCGAGGACAGGGTTGGAGGCTACACCTTC. Protein sequence: CASSPEDRVGGYTF.

V gene TRBV28 combines with J gene TRBJ1-6, with D perhaps TRBD1 (5 bases). Trimming took off 6 bases at V and 8 bases at J, with 14 bases between the two ends. The CDR3 covers 14 residues. Germline CDR1 reads MDHEN; CDR2 reads SYDVKM. CDR3 amino acids: CASSGGYEDSPLHF. The CDR3 region has the DNA TGTGCCAGCAGCGGGGGGTACGAGGATTCACCCCTCCACTTT.

The chain employs TRBV10-3 and TRBJ2-5; D unclear. The CDR3 sequence is 14 residues long. Germline V lookup: CDR1 ENHRY, CDR2 SYGVKD. V was cut by 3 bases and J by 9 bases, with 17 bases left in between. The chain's CDR3 is CAISDSYSNQPQYF. In nucleotides, the CDR3 is TGTGCCATCAGTGATAGTTATAGCAATCAGCCCCAGTACTTC.

Points on this clonotype: This CDR3 is missing its conserved last phenylalanine or tryptophan, likely due to a read error. The limits of the CDR3 on the DNA are not certain, so only TCRdb's listed CDR3 is given. V and J are TRBV5-1 and TRBJ2-2; TRBD1 is the table's D call, not checked against the DNA. The germline CDR1 and CDR2 sequences are SGHRS and YFSETQ. The CDR3 totals 8 residues, both ends included. CDR3 amino acids: CATSHDRG.

The CDR3 DNA reads as TGCGCCAGCAGCACGGAGGCAGGGGATCAGCCCCAGCATTTT. It translates to CASSTEAGDQPQHF. J is TRBJ1-5 and V is TRBV5-1; tentatively, D is TRBD1 (6 bases). The CDR3 is made up of 14 amino acids. Trimming took off 4 bases at V and 5 bases at J, with 13 bases between the two ends. Looked up from germline, CDR1 is SGHRS and CDR2 is YFSETQ. Drawing the rest from reference TRBV5-1 and TRBJ1-5, the complete variable domain is KAGVTQTPRYLIKTRGQQVTLSCSPISGHRSVSWYQQTPGQGLQFLFEYFSETQRNKGNFPGRFSGRQFSNSRSEMNVSTLELGDSALYLCASSTEAGDQPQHFGDGTRLSIL.

The chain recombines TRBV7-6 with TRBJ2-6; D may be TRBD1 or TRBD2 (5 bases each). This CDR3 region has 17 residues. The germline V gene encodes CDR1 SGHVS and CDR2 FNYEAQ. V shed 0 bases and J shed 4 bases, with 13 bases lying between them. CDR3 residues: CASSLAGDGAGANVLTF. The CDR3 DNA sequence: TGTGCCAGCAGCTTAGCTGGCGACGGGGCGGGGGCCAACGTCCTGACTTTC.

Notes on this clonotype: The junction shows a germline mismatch at one end, possibly a read error. The genes are TRBV15 and TRBJ2-2, with 8 bases matching TRBD2. Germline values: CDR1 LNHNV, CDR2 YYDKDF (reference sequence). The CDR3 is 18 residues long. The CDR3 region is CATSGETSSAGVTGELFF. CDR3 DNA: TGTGCCACCAGCGGAGAAACCTCCTCAGCGGGAGTCACCGGGGAGCTGTTCTTT.

This clonotype came up many times. This sequence joins TRBV5-1 and TRBJ2-7; TRBD2 matches at 7 bases. The CDR3 runs 16 residues. Germline V gene lookup returns CDR1 SGHRS and CDR2 YFSETQ. After removal of 3 bases from V and 4 bases from J, the junction contained 13 bases not matched to a gene. The CDR3 is CASSSRGRRETYEQYF. For the CDR3, the DNA is TGCGCCAGCAGCTCCCGGGGAAGGCGGGAGACATACGAGCAGTACTTC.

This clonotype has at least ten counts. This chain uses TRBV20-1 with TRBJ2-7; the D gene is possibly TRBD1 (7 bases). The CDR3 is 14 residues long. The V and J ends lost 6 bases and 1 base respectively, with 16 bases between them. Per the germline V gene, CDR1 is DFQATT and CDR2 is SNEGSKA (reference sequence). DNA for the CDR3: TGCAGTGCATGGGTGACAGGGAGGTCCTACGAGCAGTACTTC. It codes for CSAWVTGRSYEQYF.

This clonotype was seen at least ten times. This chain links TRBV2 with TRBJ2-7, with no clear D. From germline, CDR1 is SNHLY and CDR2 FYNNEI. V was clipped by 1 base and J by 7 bases, with 8 bases between them. This CDR3 has 12 amino acids. In DNA, the CDR3 is TGTGCCAGCAGTGAAGACCCCGCAGAGCAGTACTTC. Its protein is CASSEDPAEQYF.

This clonotype showed up just a few times. The chain has TRBV10-3 and TRBJ1-6; 7 bases match TRBD1. The V and J ends lost 10 bases and 7 bases, in that order; junction bases with no gene match: 7. The CDR3 loop spans 13 amino acids. Germline loops: CDR1 ENHRY, CDR2 SYGVKD. As DNA, the CDR3 is TGTGCCACGGCCGAGACAGGGAATTCACCCCTCCACTTT. Translating it yields CATAETGNSPLHF.

The V call is TRBV10-3, the J call TRBJ1-3; TRBD1 aligns across 9 bases. V trimming: 6 bases; J trimming: 7 bases; junction bases outside the gene matches: 4. This CDR3 is built from 13 residues. CDR1 and CDR2 (germline): ENHRY, SYGVKD. CDR3 sequence (DNA): TGTGCCATCAGGGACAGGGGCGAGAACACCATATATTTT. Encoded protein: CAIRDRGENTIYF.